Detailed here is one T cell receptor beta chain. The record originates from a study of blood T cell repertoires in COVID-19. V shed 5 bases and J shed 8 bases, with 16 bases lying between them. CDR1 is MNHEY and CDR2 is SMNVEV in the germline V gene (reference sequence). The CDR3 is 14 residues long. The authors' processing: Estimates of nucleated cell counts were drawn from the amplification of reference gene primers. Assay used: immunoSEQ multiplex PCR; TCRdb lists only in-frame clones, some missing. D and trimming come from the DNA, and the V and J calls and clone size come from that table. The sample has fewer than 250,000 clones, 87% seen once; the top ten hold approximately 7.2%. Cohort assignment relied on participant-reported clinical history.

This clonotype was sampled from a man aged 25-40 years in a cohort exposed to, infected with or recovered from COVID-19 (not recorded which). The sample taken for sequencing was PBMCs or T cells enriched from blood (not recorded which). The J gene is TRBJ2-1, the V gene TRBV27, with D possibly TRBD1 on 5 matching bases. CDR3 sequence (DNA): TGTGCCAGCAGTCCTAGGGCCAGGGCGGATGAGCAGTTCTTC. Protein sequence: CASSPRARADEQFF.